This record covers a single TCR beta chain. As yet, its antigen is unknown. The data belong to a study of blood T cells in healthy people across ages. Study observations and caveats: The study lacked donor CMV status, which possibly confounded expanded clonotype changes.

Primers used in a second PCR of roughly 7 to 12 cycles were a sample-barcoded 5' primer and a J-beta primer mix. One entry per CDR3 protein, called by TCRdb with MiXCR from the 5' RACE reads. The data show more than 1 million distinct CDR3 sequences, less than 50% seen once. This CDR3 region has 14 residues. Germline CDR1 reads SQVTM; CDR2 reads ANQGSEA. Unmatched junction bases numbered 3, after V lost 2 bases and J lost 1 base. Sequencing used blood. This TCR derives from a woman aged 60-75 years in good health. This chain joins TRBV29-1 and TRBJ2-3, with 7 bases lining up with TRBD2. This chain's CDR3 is CSVERGGGTDTQYF. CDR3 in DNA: TGCAGCGTTGAAAGGGGAGGGGGCACAGATACGCAGTATTTT.